Following are 10 T cell receptor beta chains from one sample sequenced in a study of cytomegalovirus exposure and HLA in healthy donors. PCR involved 60 Vbeta and 13 Jbeta primers. Here immunoSEQ multiplex PCR was the method, and the copy in TCRdb shows in-frame clones only, minus some. This sample yields about 160,000 clones, of which around 80% are seen a single time; under 2.5% belongs to the top ten. The source material was PBMCs. The receptors here all came from a man between 35 and 55 years old in good health and CMV-seronegative.

Comments on this clone: Other nucleotide sequences in the sample specify the same CDR3. V usage is TRBV6-5 and J usage is TRBJ2-7; 10 bases are a match to TRBD1. Germline V CDR1 and CDR2: MNHEY, SVGAGI. The V gene end was trimmed by 5 bases and the J gene end by 5 bases; junction bases not matched to a gene: 3. This CDR3 comprises 13 residues. CDR3 bases: TGTGCCAGCAGTGGGACAGGGGCTCACGAGCAGTACTTC. This translates into CASSGTGAHEQYF.

V and J are TRBV28 and TRBJ2-7; TRBD2 aligns across 8 bases. Germline-derived CDR1 and CDR2 are MDHEN and SYDVKM. The CDR3 is 13 amino acids. The junction had 7 bases not matched to a gene; V was cut back by 8 bases and J by 4 bases. The chain's CDR3 is CASDGTSSYEQYF. In DNA, the CDR3 is TGTGCCAGCGACGGGACTAGTAGTTACGAGCAGTACTTC.

This clone was observed a few times. V usage is TRBV29-1 and J usage is TRBJ2-5; the D gene is possibly TRBD1 (5 bases). Trimming pared 4 bases from V and 7 bases from J, leaving 7 bases between. Germline V gene lookup returns CDR1 SQVTM and CDR2 ANQGSEA. The CDR3 extends over 10 amino acids. The CDR3 region has the DNA TGCAGCGTTGGTCAGGGGACCCAGTACTTC. The encoded protein is CSVGQGTQYF.

This clone appeared a few times. The rearrangement joins TRBV7-6 to TRBJ2-3; 7 bases agree with TRBD2. V was pared by 1 base and J by 5 bases, with 6 bases of the junction left unmatched. The CDR3 length is 15 residues. Germline CDR1 and CDR2: SGHVS and FNYEAQ. In DNA form, the CDR3 reads TGTGCCAGCAGCTTAGTGGGACTAAGGGGAGATACGCAGTATTTT. Translation gives CASSLVGLRGDTQYF.

This clone came up once. This chain joins TRBV11-3 and TRBJ2-5, with 12 positions matching TRBD2. CDR3 length: 17 residues. V gave up 3 bases and J gave up 1 base; unmatched junction bases: 6. The germline gives CDR1 SGHNT, CDR2 YENEEA. CDR3 loop: CASSFATSGRIQETQYF. CDR3 DNA sequence: TGTGCCAGCAGCTTTGCCACTAGCGGGAGGATCCAAGAGACCCAGTACTTC.

This clone appeared a few times. The chain links TRBV19 to TRBJ2-3; tentatively, D is TRBD1 (6 bases). This CDR3 has 13 amino acids. With 8 bases removed from V and 1 base from J, the gap between germline ends came to 10 bases. Germline CDR1 is LNHDA and CDR2 is SQIVND (reference sequence). CDR3 sequence (DNA): TGTGCCAGTCAGAGACAGGGCACAGATACGCAGTATTTT. This sequence encodes CASQRQGTDTQYF.

In the case of this clone: The sample contains more than one DNA sequence encoding this CDR3. In nucleotides, the CDR3 is TGCGCCAGCAGCTTGGAAGCGGGGAGGGAGACCCAGTACTTC. Translated: CASSLEAGRETQYF. V is TRBV5-1 and J is TRBJ2-5, with 7 bases that match TRBD2. CDR1 and CDR2 (germline): SGHRS, YFSETQ. The CDR3 has 14 amino acids. With 0 bases clipped from V and 5 bases from J, the junction kept 4 bases outside the gene matches. The full variable domain, completed using reference TRBV5-1 and TRBJ2-5, is KAGVTQTPRYLIKTRGQQVTLSCSPISGHRSVSWYQQTPGQGLQFLFEYFSETQRNKGNFPGRFSGRQFSNSRSEMNVSTLELGDSALYLCASSLEAGRETQYFGPGTRLLVL.

The rearrangement joins TRBV29-1 to TRBJ2-1; 8 bases line up with TRBD2. V was pared by 6 bases and J by 7 bases, with 8 bases of the junction left unmatched. Per germline, CDR1 SQVTM and CDR2 ANQGSEA. The length of the CDR3 is 13 residues. CDR3 sequence (DNA): TGCAGCGTCCGAACAAGCGGGAGTAATGAGCAGTTCTTC. Translating it yields CSVRTSGSNEQFF.

This rearrangement joins TRBV11-3 to TRBJ1-1; D is uncertain. Germline values: CDR1 SGHNT, CDR2 YENEEA. Between the trimmed V and J ends, which lost 4 bases and 0 bases, there was a span of 6 bases. This CDR3 region has 13 residues. CDR3 in amino acids: CASSSSLNTEAFF. The CDR3 bases are TGTGCCAGCAGCTCATCATTGAACACTGAAGCTTTCTTT.

This clone was recorded only once. This chain links TRBV5-6 with TRBJ2-4; possible D gene TRBD2, 5 bases. The germline V gene has CDR1 SGHDT and CDR2 YYEEEE. CDR3 length: 13 amino acids. V lost 4 bases to trimming and J lost 5 bases, with 10 bases between them. The chain's CDR3 is CASSRGPQNIQYF. The DNA for the CDR3 is TGTGCCAGCAGCCGCGGGCCTCAAAACATTCAGTACTTC.